These 31 T cell receptor beta chains share one sample of origin, sequenced in a study of cytomegalovirus exposure and HLA in healthy donors. Amplification used 60 Vbeta primers and 13 Jbeta primers. Only in-frame clones appear in the TCRdb table, and some are missing; sequencing was by immunoSEQ multiplex PCR. The table includes some 110,000 clones, more than 75% detected once. The sequencing sample was made of PBMCs. The receptors stem from a woman aged 40-49 years in good health and CMV-seronegative.

This clone was counted only a few times. The chain combines TRBV2 with TRBJ2-7; TRBD2 aligns across 12 bases. The CDR3 covers 18 residues. J gave up 1 base and V 2 bases, and 9 bases lay outside the gene matches. Germline V gene lookup returns CDR1 SNHLY and CDR2 FYNNEI. The CDR3 loop is CASSEWRTSGIASYEQYF. CDR3 sequence (DNA): TGTGCCAGCAGTGAATGGCGGACTAGCGGGATAGCGTCCTACGAGCAGTACTTC.

In this sample, this clone turned up a few times. J is TRBJ2-2 and V is TRBV5-1; 14 positions agree with TRBD2. CDR3 length: 17 residues. Trimming took 3 bases from V and 6 from J; bases not matched to a gene: 7. CDR1 and CDR2 (germline): SGHRS, YFSETQ. CDR3 sequence reads: CASSWGLAGVLSGELFF. The CDR3 bases are TGCGCCAGCAGCTGGGGACTAGCGGGAGTATTGTCCGGGGAGCTGTTTTTT. Looking up the rest from reference TRBV5-1 and TRBJ2-2 gives the full variable domain: KAGVTQTPRYLIKTRGQQVTLSCSPISGHRSVSWYQQTPGQGLQFLFEYFSETQRNKGNFPGRFSGRQFSNSRSEMNVSTLELGDSALYLCASSWGLAGVLSGELFFGEGSRLTVL.

The genes are TRBV9 and TRBJ2-1; 9 bases fit TRBD2. CDR3 length: 18 residues. V was pared by 4 bases and J by 4 bases, with 15 bases of the junction left unmatched. The germline V gene encodes CDR1 SGDLS and CDR2 YYNGEE. CDR3 nucleotides: TGTGCCAGCAGCCATCCATTCGAGCGACTAGCGGATTACAATGAGCAGTTCTTC. Translation: CASSHPFERLADYNEQFF.

The V and J genes are TRBV11-2 and TRBJ2-1; a possible D gene is TRBD2 (6 bases). Trimming stripped 0 bases from V and 4 bases from J, with 13 bases between. The CDR3 loop spans 16 amino acids. CDR1 is SGHAT, CDR2 FQNNGV, per germline. The CDR3 coding sequence is TGTGCCAGCAGCTTAGATGGGCCTGGGGGGTACAATGAGCAGTTCTTC. Protein product: CASSLDGPGGYNEQFF.

V usage is TRBV4-3 and J usage is TRBJ1-2; no clear D gene. Trimming stripped 0 bases from V and 3 bases from J, with 14 bases between. From germline, CDR1 is LGHNA and CDR2 YSLEER. CDR3 length: 16 residues. This CDR3 reads CASSQDLTASDYGYTF. In DNA form, the CDR3 reads TGCGCCAGCAGCCAAGATTTAACAGCCTCAGACTATGGCTACACCTTC.

In nucleotides, the CDR3 is TGCGCCAGCAGTGAATCGGGGTACGAGCAGTACTTC. Translating it yields CASSESGYEQYF. The V and J genes are TRBV10-2 and TRBJ2-5, with D maybe TRBD2 (5 bases). Matching the DNA end better, TRBJ2-7 makes the J call doubtful. The CDR3 length is 12 residues. Germline V CDR1 and CDR2: WSHSY, SAAADI.

CDR3 nucleotide sequence: TGTGCCAGCAGCTTGGGGGCGGGGGAGCAGTACTTC. Amino acid sequence: CASSLGAGEQYF. The chain has TRBV5-6 and TRBJ2-7; D perhaps matches TRBD2 (6 bases). This CDR3 contains 12 residues. Between the trimmed V and J ends, which lost 0 bases and 7 bases, there was a span of 8 bases. The germline V gene has CDR1 SGHDT and CDR2 YYEEEE. Based on the CDR3 plus reference TRBV5-6 and TRBJ2-7, the full variable domain is DAGVTQSPTHLIKTRGQQVTLRCSPKSGHDTVSWYQQALGQGPQFIFQYYEEEERQRGNFPDRFSGHQFPNYSSELNVNALLLGDSALYLCASSLGAGEQYFGPGTRLTVT.

J is TRBJ1-1 and V is TRBV13, with a tentative D call TRBD1 (6 bases). CDR1 and CDR2 (germline): PRHDT, FYEKMQ (reference sequence). The germline V and J ends were trimmed by 6 bases and 3 bases, with 14 bases remaining between them. The CDR3 runs to 14 residues. CDR3 bases: TGTGCCAGCAGTTCCGGGACAATGGACACTGAAGCTTTCTTT. It translates to CASSSGTMDTEAFF.

This chain uses TRBV6-6 with TRBJ1-1; 8 bases are shared with TRBD1. The CDR3 contains 15 residues. The germline CDR1 and CDR2 sequences are MNHNY and SVGAGI (reference sequence). With V trimmed by 2 bases and J by 7 bases, 9 bases remained unmatched. The CDR3 nucleotides read TGTGCCAGCAGTTACGAGCCCAGGGGGCCGGTTGAAGCTTTCTTT. Its protein is CASSYEPRGPVEAFF.

The CDR3 sequence is CASSPLDSLNTEAFF. As DNA, the CDR3 is TGTGCCAGCTCACCACTGGACAGCTTGAACACTGAAGCTTTCTTT. The rearrangement joins TRBV18 to TRBJ1-1; D might be TRBD1 (6 bases). The CDR3 length is 15 residues. Trimming pared 1 base from V and 0 bases from J, leaving 9 bases between. Germline assignment: CDR1 KGHSH and CDR2 LQKENI. The full variable domain, rest sourced from reference TRBV18 and TRBJ1-1, is NAGVMQNPRHLVRRRGQEARLRCSPMKGHSHVYWYRQLPEEGLKFMVYLQKENIIDESGMPKERFSAEFPKEGPSILRIQQVVRGDSAAYFCASSPLDSLNTEAFFGQGTRLTVV.

This clone was seen more than once but under ten times. J is TRBJ1-2 and V is TRBV5-1; 7 bases map to TRBD1. The germline V gene has CDR1 SGHRS and CDR2 YFSETQ. The length of the CDR3 is 15 residues. V shed 3 bases, J shed 2 bases, and the junction held 7 bases outside the gene matches. CDR3: CASSSTGDGNYGYTF. The CDR3 bases are TGCGCCAGCAGCTCCACAGGGGACGGCAACTATGGCTACACCTTC.

The chain links TRBV28 to TRBJ2-3; 12 bases match TRBD2. V shed 9 bases, J shed 0 bases, and the junction held 7 bases outside the gene matches. The CDR3 covers 16 residues. Looked up from germline, CDR1 is MDHEN and CDR2 is SYDVKM. CDR3 DNA: TGTGCCAGTCTAGCGGGAGGGCCTTTAAGCACAGATACGCAGTATTTT. Translating gives CASLAGGPLSTDTQYF.

The gene calls are TRBV5-1 and TRBJ1-1; 7 bases are shared with TRBD1. This CDR3 spans 14 amino acids. CDR1 SGHRS and CDR2 YFSETQ come from the germline V gene. V was pared by 4 bases and J by 1 base, with 4 bases of the junction left unmatched. DNA for the CDR3: TGCGCCAGCAGCACCGGACAGGAGAACACTGAAGCTTTCTTT. Translated: CASSTGQENTEAFF.

The rearrangement joins TRBV18 to TRBJ1-2; D unclear. The CDR3 sequence is 15 residues long. Trimming stripped 0 bases from V and 8 bases from J, with 16 bases between. Germline V gene data show CDR1 as KGHSH and CDR2 as LQKENI. The CDR3 region is CASSPPLGVGGGYTF. The DNA for the CDR3 is TGTGCCAGCTCACCACCTCTCGGGGTGGGAGGAGGCTACACCTTC.

The CDR3 sequence: CASSVVGGSSYNEQFF. CDR3 nucleotide sequence: TGTGCCAGCAGCGTAGTCGGGGGGAGCTCCTACAATGAGCAGTTCTTC. V gene TRBV7-2 combines with J gene TRBJ2-1; 7 bases match TRBD2. After removal of 5 bases from V and 0 bases from J, the junction contained 7 bases not matched to a gene. Per the germline V gene, CDR1 is SGHTA and CDR2 is FQGNSA. The CDR3 consists of 16 residues.

CDR3 DNA sequence: TGTGCCAGCAGCTTAGCCAGGGGCAGGACTGAAGCTTTCTTT. Encoded protein: CASSLARGRTEAFF. V usage is TRBV7-9 and J usage is TRBJ1-1; weak D call: TRBD1 (6 bases). Trimming cost V 0 bases and J 5 bases, with 10 bases left between them. This CDR3 has 14 residues. Germline loops: CDR1 SEHNR, CDR2 FQNEAQ (reference sequence).

Here the CDR3 reads CASSRAASAQETQYF. CDR3 nucleotide sequence: TGTGCCAGCAGCCGCGCCGCTAGCGCTCAAGAGACCCAGTACTTC. This chain links TRBV9 with TRBJ2-5, with TRBD2 as a possible D gene (6 bases). CDR3 length: 15 residues. The V end lost 4 bases, the J end lost 2 bases, and 15 bases lay between the germline ends. Germline V gene data show CDR1 as SGDLS and CDR2 as YYNGEE.

This chain joins TRBV11-2 and TRBJ2-5; possibly TRBD1 for D (6 bases). Germline CDR1 and CDR2: SGHAT and FQNNGV. The CDR3 runs to 13 residues. Deletions cut 3 bases from V and 2 bases from J, with 7 bases between. CDR3 sequence reads: CASSFDRQETQYF. The CDR3 nucleotides are TGTGCCAGCAGCTTTGACAGGCAAGAGACCCAGTACTTC. The full variable domain, rest sourced from reference TRBV11-2 and TRBJ2-5, is EAGVAQSPRYKIIEKRQSVAFWCNPISGHATLYWYQQILGQGPKLLIQFQNNGVVDDSQLPKDRFSAERLKGVDSTLKIQPAKLEDSAVYLCASSFDRQETQYFGPGTRLLVL.

The gene calls are TRBV18 and TRBJ2-5; the match to TRBD1 covers 12 bases. With V trimmed by 2 bases and J by 5 bases, 3 bases remained unmatched. This CDR3 region has 15 residues. Germline V CDR1 and CDR2: KGHSH, LQKENI. This CDR3 is CASSPGTGGRETQYF. DNA for the CDR3: TGTGCCAGCTCACCAGGGACAGGGGGCAGGGAGACCCAGTACTTC.

This clone was seen more than once but under ten times. The chain recombines TRBV4-1 with TRBJ2-1, with D possibly being TRBD1 (6 bases). Trimming shortened V by 4 bases and J by 7 bases, and 14 bases separated the two germline ends. CDR3 length: 14 amino acids. The germline gives CDR1 MGHRA, CDR2 YSYEKL. DNA for the CDR3: TGCGCCAGCAGCCGACCGGACAGCAATAATGAGCAGTTCTTC. This sequence encodes CASSRPDSNNEQFF.

This chain connects TRBV30 to TRBJ2-1; D remains unclear. The CDR3 covers 16 residues. Germline V CDR1 and CDR2: GTSNPN, SVGIG (reference sequence). V shed 2 bases and J shed 0 bases, with 14 bases lying between them. The CDR3 is CAWSPQVTSSYNEQFF. The DNA for the CDR3 is TGTGCCTGGAGTCCCCAGGTAACGAGCTCCTACAATGAGCAGTTCTTC. The full variable domain, with the rest looked up from reference TRBV30 and TRBJ2-1, is SQTIHQWPATLVQPVGSPLSLECTVEGTSNPNLYWYRQAAGRGLQLLFYSVGIGQISSEVPQNLSASRPQDRQFILSSKKLLLSDSGFYLCAWSPQVTSSYNEQFFGPGTRLTVL.

The chain carries TRBV6-6 and TRBJ2-7; TRBD1 aligns across 10 bases. The length of the CDR3 is 14 residues. CDR1 and CDR2 from the germline V gene are MNHNY and SVGAGI (reference sequence). V lost 8 bases, J lost 2 bases, and 6 bases stayed unmatched. CDR3 sequence: CASGSGTGAYEQYF. In DNA form, the CDR3 reads TGTGCCAGCGGGTCCGGGACAGGGGCCTACGAGCAGTACTTC.

The rearrangement uses TRBV4-3 and TRBJ2-1, with D tentatively TRBD2 (6 bases). This CDR3 comprises 13 residues. V gave up 1 base and J gave up 8 bases, with 9 bases separating them. The V gene's germline CDR1 is LGHNA and CDR2 YSLEER. The CDR3 DNA reads TGCGCCAGCAGCCAAGGCCTAGCGCATGAGCAGTTCTTC. Amino acids: CASSQGLAHEQFF.

This clone was observed a single time. The rearrangement joins TRBV6-5 to TRBJ1-4, with D possibly being TRBD1 (6 bases). This CDR3 has 15 residues. Per germline, CDR1 MNHEY and CDR2 SVGAGI. V gave up 6 bases and J gave up 8 bases, with 19 bases separating them. This chain's CDR3 is CASRQSRGMGEKLFF. In DNA form, the CDR3 reads TGTGCCAGCAGACAGAGCAGGGGTATGGGGGAAAAACTGTTTTTT.

The V call is TRBV7-8, the J call TRBJ2-7, with TRBD1 identical over 8 bases. The J segment lost 0 bases and the V segment lost 5 bases, leaving 18 bases of the junction unmatched. Germline CDR1 is SGHVS and CDR2 is FQNEAQ. The CDR3 extends over 19 amino acids. The CDR3, as DNA: TGTGCCAGCAGCCGCCGCCAGGGGGCTTATACCCTTTACTCCTACGAGCAGTACTTC. As protein: CASSRRQGAYTLYSYEQYF.

This clone has only a few counts. The CDR3 nucleotides read TGTGCCAGCAGACCCGGGACAGGGTGGGACAATGAGCAGTTCTTC. This encodes CASRPGTGWDNEQFF. The chain has TRBV5-8 and TRBJ2-1; 9 bases are shared with TRBD1. The germline V gene has CDR1 SGHTS and CDR2 YDEGEE. The CDR3 has 15 residues. The V gene end was trimmed by 5 bases and the J gene end by 5 bases; junction bases not matched to a gene: 8.

V is TRBV9 and J is TRBJ2-3, with a weak D call TRBD2 (5 bases). Germline assignment: CDR1 SGDLS and CDR2 YYNGEE. This CDR3 has 12 residues. The V end lost 7 bases, the J end lost 2 bases, and 8 bases lay between the germline ends. The CDR3 DNA reads TGTGCCAGCGGACGGGACACAGATACGCAGTATTTT. It translates to CASGRDTDTQYF. Full variable domain (remainder filled in from reference TRBV9 and TRBJ2-3): DSGVTQTPKHLITATGQRVTLRCSPRSGDLSVYWYQQSLDQGLQFLIQYYNGEERAKGNILERFSAQQFPDLHSELNLSSLELGDSALYFCASGRDTDTQYFGPGTRLTVL.

The gene calls are TRBV19 and TRBJ2-1; 7 nucleotides align to TRBD2. The CDR3 covers 12 residues. Germline CDR1 and CDR2: LNHDA and SQIVND (reference sequence). V was pared by 4 bases and J by 8 bases, with 2 bases of the junction left unmatched. The CDR3 DNA reads TGTGCCAGTAGTAGACTAGCCCATGAGCAGTTCTTC. Translating gives CASSRLAHEQFF. Variable domain in full (rest from reference TRBV19 and TRBJ2-1): DGGITQSPKYLFRKEGQNVTLSCEQNLNHDAMYWYRQDPGQGLRLIYYSQIVNDFQKGDIAEGYSVSREKKESFPLTVTSAQKNPTAFYLCASSRLAHEQFFGPGTRLTVL.

This chain joins TRBV15 and TRBJ1-5; no reliable D call. Per germline, CDR1 LNHNV and CDR2 YYDKDF (reference sequence). The CDR3 length is 14 residues. The V end was cut by 0 bases, the J end by 4 bases, with 7 bases between. CDR3 sequence (DNA): TGTGCCACCAGCAGAGATTCAGTAAATCAGCCCCAGCATTTT. It codes for CATSRDSVNQPQHF.

This clone was detected a few times. The rearrangement links TRBV7-2 to TRBJ1-2, with a weak D call TRBD1 (5 bases). V dropped 3 bases and J dropped 2 bases, with 16 bases sitting between them. CDR3 length: 16 residues. Germline V gene sequence: CDR1 SGHTA, CDR2 FQGNSA. The DNA of the CDR3 is TGTGCCAGCAGCTTGGGACTTCTTAACGCCAACTATGGCTACACCTTC. As protein: CASSLGLLNANYGYTF. The variable domain in full, completed from reference TRBV7-2 and TRBJ1-2, reads GAGVSQSPSNKVTEKGKDVELRCDPISGHTALYWYRQSLGQGLEFLIYFQGNSAPDKSGLPSDRFSAERTGGSVSTLTIQRTQQEDSAVYLCASSLGLLNANYGYTFGSGTRLTVV.

DNA of the CDR3: TGTGCCAGCACCTCCCCCCGGGGCACTGAAGCTTTCTTT. Translating it yields CASTSPRGTEAFF. J is TRBJ1-1 and V is TRBV28, with D unresolved. Germline V gives CDR1 MDHEN, CDR2 SYDVKM. V was cut by 7 bases and J by 4 bases, with 13 bases left in between. CDR3 size: 13 residues.